The 3 T cell receptor beta chains in this list originate from one sample, sequenced in a study of blood T cells in healthy people across ages. Alongside a J-beta primer mix, a sample-barcoded 5' primer served in a second PCR lasting about 7 to 12 cycles. One entry per CDR3 protein results from TCRdb running MiXCR on the 5' RACE reads. The sample has 500,000 to 600,000 distinct CDR3 sequences, about 26% seen once. The source material was blood. The receptors derive from a woman in her seventies in good health.

J is TRBJ1-2 and V is TRBV27, with 7 bases fitting TRBD1. CDR3 size: 14 residues. Germline loops: CDR1 MNHEY, CDR2 SMNVEV (reference sequence). V gave up 0 bases and J gave up 7 bases; unmatched junction bases: 5. The CDR3 DNA sequence: TGTGCCAGCAGTTTATCGTCCAGGGGGGGTGGCTACACCTTC. Translation: CASSLSSRGGGYTF.

There are a few counts of this clonotype. This chain connects TRBV29-1 to TRBJ1-2; D uncertain. This CDR3 is built from 11 residues. Per the germline V gene, CDR1 is SQVTM and CDR2 is ANQGSEA. Trimming pared 5 bases from V and 4 bases from J, leaving 8 bases between. In DNA, the CDR3 is TGCAGCGTTAGTTCTGCCTATGGCTACACCTTC. Its protein is CSVSSAYGYTF.

This clonotype was counted a few times. The genes are TRBV6-5 and TRBJ2-5; 8 nucleotides align to TRBD1. V gave up 6 bases and J gave up 5 bases; unmatched junction bases: 5. CDR3 length: 13 amino acids. Germline V lookup: CDR1 MNHEY, CDR2 SVGAGI. In DNA, the CDR3 is TGTGCCAGCAGGCGGACAGGGATGGAGACCCAGTACTTC. Protein product: CASRRTGMETQYF.